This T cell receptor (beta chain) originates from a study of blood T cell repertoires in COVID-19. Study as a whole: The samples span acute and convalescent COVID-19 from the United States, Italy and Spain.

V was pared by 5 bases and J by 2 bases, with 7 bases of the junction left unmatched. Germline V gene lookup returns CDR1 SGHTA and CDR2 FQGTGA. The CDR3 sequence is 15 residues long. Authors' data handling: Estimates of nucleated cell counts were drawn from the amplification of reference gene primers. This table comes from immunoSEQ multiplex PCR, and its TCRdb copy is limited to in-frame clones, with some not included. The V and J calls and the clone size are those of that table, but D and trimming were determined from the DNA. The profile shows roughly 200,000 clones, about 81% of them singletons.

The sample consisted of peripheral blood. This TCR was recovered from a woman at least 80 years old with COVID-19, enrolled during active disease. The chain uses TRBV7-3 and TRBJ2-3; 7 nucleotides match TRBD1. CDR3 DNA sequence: TGTGCCAGCAGCCCAGGGGGTCCCGCCACAGATACGCAGTATTTT. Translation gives CASSPGGPATDTQYF.